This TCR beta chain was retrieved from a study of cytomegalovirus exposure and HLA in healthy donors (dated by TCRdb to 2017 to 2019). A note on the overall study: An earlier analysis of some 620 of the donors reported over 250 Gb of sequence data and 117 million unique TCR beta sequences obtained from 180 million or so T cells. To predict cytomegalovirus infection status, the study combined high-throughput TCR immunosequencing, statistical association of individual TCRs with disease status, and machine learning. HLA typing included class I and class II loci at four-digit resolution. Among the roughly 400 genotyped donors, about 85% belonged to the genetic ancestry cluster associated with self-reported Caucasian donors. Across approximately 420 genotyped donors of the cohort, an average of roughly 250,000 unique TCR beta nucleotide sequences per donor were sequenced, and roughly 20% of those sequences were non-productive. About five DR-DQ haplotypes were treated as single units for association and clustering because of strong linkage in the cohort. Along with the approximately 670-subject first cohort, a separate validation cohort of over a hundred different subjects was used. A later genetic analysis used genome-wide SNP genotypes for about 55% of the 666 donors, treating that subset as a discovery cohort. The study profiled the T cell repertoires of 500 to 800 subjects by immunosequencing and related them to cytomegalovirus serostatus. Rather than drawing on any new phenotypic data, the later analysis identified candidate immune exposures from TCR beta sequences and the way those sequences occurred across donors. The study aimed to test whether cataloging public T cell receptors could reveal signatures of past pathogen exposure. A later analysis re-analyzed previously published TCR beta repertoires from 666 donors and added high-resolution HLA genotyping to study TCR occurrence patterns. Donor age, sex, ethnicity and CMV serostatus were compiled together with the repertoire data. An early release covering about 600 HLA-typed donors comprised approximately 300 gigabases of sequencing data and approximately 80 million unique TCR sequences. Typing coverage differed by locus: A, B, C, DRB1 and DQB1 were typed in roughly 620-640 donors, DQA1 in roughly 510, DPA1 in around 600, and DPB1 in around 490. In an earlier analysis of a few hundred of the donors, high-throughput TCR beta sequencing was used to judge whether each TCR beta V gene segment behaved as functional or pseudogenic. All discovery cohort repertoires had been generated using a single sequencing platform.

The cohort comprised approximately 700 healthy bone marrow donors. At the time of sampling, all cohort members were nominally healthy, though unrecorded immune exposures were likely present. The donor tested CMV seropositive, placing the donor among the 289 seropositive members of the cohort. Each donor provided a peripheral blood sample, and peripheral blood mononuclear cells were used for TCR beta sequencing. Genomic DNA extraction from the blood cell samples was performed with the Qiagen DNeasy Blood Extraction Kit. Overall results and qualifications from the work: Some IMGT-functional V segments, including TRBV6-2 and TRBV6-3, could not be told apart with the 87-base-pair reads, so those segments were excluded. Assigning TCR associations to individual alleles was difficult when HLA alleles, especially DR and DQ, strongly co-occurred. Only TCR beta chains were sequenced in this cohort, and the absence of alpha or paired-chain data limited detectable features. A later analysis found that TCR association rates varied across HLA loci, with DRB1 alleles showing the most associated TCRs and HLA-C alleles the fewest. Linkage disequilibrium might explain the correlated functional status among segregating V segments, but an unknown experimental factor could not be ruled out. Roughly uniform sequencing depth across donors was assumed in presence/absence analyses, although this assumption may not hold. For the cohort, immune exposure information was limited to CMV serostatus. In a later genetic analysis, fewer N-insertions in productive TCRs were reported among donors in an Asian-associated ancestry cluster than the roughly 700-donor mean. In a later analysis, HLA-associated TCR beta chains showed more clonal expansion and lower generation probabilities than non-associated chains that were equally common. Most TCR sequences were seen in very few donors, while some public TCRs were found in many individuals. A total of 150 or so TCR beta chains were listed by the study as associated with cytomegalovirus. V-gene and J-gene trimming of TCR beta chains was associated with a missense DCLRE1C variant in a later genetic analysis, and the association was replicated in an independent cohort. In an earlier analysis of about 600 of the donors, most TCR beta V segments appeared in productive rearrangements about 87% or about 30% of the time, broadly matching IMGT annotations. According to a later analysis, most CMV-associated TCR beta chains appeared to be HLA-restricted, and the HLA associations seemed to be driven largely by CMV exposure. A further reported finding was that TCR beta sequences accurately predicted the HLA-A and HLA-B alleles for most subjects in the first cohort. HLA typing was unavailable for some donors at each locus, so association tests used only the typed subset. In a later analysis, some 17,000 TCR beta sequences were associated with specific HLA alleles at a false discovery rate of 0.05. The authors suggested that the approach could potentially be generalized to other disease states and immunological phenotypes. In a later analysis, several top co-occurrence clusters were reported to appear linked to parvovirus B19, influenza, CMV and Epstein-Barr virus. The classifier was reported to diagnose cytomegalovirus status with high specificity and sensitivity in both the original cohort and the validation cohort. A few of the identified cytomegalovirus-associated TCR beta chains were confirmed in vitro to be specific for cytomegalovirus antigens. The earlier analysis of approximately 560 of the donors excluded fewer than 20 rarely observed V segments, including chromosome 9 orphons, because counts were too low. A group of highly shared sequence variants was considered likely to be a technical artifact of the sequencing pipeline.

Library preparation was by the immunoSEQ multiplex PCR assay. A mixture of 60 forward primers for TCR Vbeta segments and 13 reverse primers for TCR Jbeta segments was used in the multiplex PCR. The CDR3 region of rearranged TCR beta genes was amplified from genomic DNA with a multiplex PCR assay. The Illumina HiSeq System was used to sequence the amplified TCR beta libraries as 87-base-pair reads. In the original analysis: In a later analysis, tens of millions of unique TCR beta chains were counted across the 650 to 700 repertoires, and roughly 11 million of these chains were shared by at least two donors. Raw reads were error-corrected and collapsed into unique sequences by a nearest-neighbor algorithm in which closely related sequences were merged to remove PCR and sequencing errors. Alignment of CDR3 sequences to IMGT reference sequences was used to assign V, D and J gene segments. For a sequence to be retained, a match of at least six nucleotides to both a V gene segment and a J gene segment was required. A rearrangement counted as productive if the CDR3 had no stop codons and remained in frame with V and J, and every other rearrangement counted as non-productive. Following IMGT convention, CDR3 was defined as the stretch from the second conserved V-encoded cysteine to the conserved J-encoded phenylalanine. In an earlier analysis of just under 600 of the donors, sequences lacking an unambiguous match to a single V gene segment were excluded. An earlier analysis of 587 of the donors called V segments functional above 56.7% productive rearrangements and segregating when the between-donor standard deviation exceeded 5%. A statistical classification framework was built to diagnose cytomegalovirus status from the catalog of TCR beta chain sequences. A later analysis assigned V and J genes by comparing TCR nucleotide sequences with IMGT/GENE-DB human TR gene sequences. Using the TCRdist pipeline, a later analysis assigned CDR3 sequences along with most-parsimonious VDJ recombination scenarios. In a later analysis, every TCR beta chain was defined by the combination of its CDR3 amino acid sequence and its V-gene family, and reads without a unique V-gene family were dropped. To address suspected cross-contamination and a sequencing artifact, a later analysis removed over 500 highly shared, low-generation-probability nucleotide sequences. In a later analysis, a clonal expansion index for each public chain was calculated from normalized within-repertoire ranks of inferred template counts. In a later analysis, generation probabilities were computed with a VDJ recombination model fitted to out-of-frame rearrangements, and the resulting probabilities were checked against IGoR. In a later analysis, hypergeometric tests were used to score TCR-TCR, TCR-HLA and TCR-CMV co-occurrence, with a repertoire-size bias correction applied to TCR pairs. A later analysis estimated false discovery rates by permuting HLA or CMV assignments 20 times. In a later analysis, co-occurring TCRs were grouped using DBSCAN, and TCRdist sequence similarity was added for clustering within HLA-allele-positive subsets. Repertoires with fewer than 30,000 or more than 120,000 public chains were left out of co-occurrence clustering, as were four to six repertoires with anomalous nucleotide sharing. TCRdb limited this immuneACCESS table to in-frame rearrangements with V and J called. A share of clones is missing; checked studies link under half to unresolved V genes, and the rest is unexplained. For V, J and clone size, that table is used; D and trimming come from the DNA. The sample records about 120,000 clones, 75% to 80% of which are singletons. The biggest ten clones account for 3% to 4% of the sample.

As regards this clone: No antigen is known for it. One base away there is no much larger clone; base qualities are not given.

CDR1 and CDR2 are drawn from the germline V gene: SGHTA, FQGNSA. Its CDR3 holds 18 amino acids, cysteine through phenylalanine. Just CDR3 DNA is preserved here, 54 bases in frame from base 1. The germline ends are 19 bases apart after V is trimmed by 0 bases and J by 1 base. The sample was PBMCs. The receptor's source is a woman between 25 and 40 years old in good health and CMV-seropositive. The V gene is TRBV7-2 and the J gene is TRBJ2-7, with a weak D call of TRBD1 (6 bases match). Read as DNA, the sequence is TGTGCCAGCAGCTTAGCTCGACCAGGGGTCGGTTCGTCCTACGAGCAGTACTTC. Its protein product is CASSLARPGVGSSYEQYF.